These 27 T cell receptor beta chains were all obtained from the same sample, sequenced in a study of blood T cell repertoires in COVID-19. TCRdb's copy holds only in-frame clones and misses some; the assay was immunoSEQ multiplex PCR. The repertoire has under 200,000 clones, approximately 82% of them found once; the top ten carry approximately 13%. Sequenced: peripheral blood. These receptors were obtained from a man in his 70s who had recovered from COVID-19.

The chain uses TRBV21-1 and TRBJ1-2; no DNA check was done on the table's D call, TRBD1. TRBV21-1 counts as a pseudogene. This CDR3 comprises 14 residues. The CDR3: CASKTLMGLRGYTF. CDR3 DNA sequence: TGTGCCAGCAAGACATTAATGGGCCTTCGGGGCTACACCTTC.

V usage is TRBV29-1 and J usage is TRBJ1-1, with D possibly TRBD1 on 6 matching bases. The CDR3 covers 13 residues. Per germline, CDR1 SQVTM and CDR2 ANQGSEA. V was shortened by 3 bases and J by 4 bases, with 12 bases between the two germline ends. The CDR3 DNA reads as TGCAGCGTTGATCTGGGGGCGGGCACTGAAGCTTTCTTT. Amino acid sequence: CSVDLGAGTEAFF.

The chain couples TRBV4-3 to TRBJ1-2; 9 nucleotides match TRBD1. This CDR3 region has 15 residues. The germline V gene has CDR1 LGHNA and CDR2 YSLEER. V was clipped by 2 bases and J by 1 base; unmatched bases: 2. CDR3 DNA sequence: TGCGCCAGCAGCCAATCGGGACAGGGTAACTATGGCTACACCTTC. Protein: CASSQSGQGNYGYTF.

As regards this clone: This CDR3 is also generated by other DNA sequences in the sample. The chain joins TRBV7-2 to TRBJ1-4; D ambiguous. This CDR3 has 13 amino acids. The germline V gene has CDR1 SGHTA and CDR2 FQGNSA. V lost 3 bases, J lost 0 bases, and 2 bases lay in between. Here the CDR3 DNA reads TGTGCCAGCAGCTTTACAACTAATGAAAAACTGTTTTTT. Translation gives CASSFTTNEKLFF.

The chain employs TRBV6-1 and TRBJ2-5; D is possibly TRBD2 (5 bases). Germline lookup yields CDR1 MNHNS and CDR2 SASEGT. The ends were cut back, 0 bases at V and 4 bases at J, with 6 bases in the middle. The CDR3 sequence is 13 residues long. CDR3 loop: CASSEAGGETQYF. CDR3 DNA: TGTGCCAGCAGTGAAGCTGGAGGAGAGACCCAGTACTTC.

The gene calls are TRBV5-6 and TRBJ2-2; 10 positions agree with TRBD2. Germline CDR1 is SGHDT and CDR2 is YYEEEE. The CDR3 length is 17 residues. The V gene end was trimmed by 0 bases and the J gene end by 0 bases; junction bases not matched to a gene: 2. CDR3: CASSLALAGANTGELFF. CDR3 in DNA: TGTGCCAGCAGCTTGGCCCTAGCGGGAGCGAACACCGGGGAGCTGTTTTTT. The variable domain in full, completed from reference TRBV5-6 and TRBJ2-2, reads DAGVTQSPTHLIKTRGQQVTLRCSPKSGHDTVSWYQQALGQGPQFIFQYYEEEERQRGNFPDRFSGHQFPNYSSELNVNALLLGDSALYLCASSLALAGANTGELFFGEGSRLTVL.

The rearrangement links TRBV18 to TRBJ2-1; tentatively, D is TRBD1 (5 bases). Germline V gene sequence: CDR1 KGHSH, CDR2 LQKENI. The CDR3 covers 15 residues. Trimming took off 0 bases at V and 5 bases at J, with 11 bases between the two ends. CDR3 residues: CASSPPSQVNNEQFF. CDR3 in DNA: TGTGCCAGCTCACCACCGTCACAGGTTAACAATGAGCAGTTCTTC.

This rearrangement joins TRBV6-5 to TRBJ1-3; D possibly corresponds to TRBD1 (6 bases). The CDR3 covers 15 residues. CDR1 is MNHEY and CDR2 is SVGAGI in the germline V gene. V lost 0 bases to trimming and J lost 2 bases, with 8 bases between them. Here the CDR3 DNA reads TGTGCCAGCAGTTACTCAAACAGGGCTGGAAACACCATATATTTT. This translates into CASSYSNRAGNTIYF.

The V and J genes are TRBV4-2 and TRBJ1-2; D unresolved. This CDR3 spans 15 amino acids. The germline V gene encodes CDR1 LGHNA and CDR2 YNFKEQ. With 0 bases removed from V and 0 bases from J, the gap between germline ends came to 8 bases. The CDR3 loop is CASSQDNRANYGYTF. The CDR3 DNA follows: TGTGCCAGCAGCCAAGATAACAGAGCTAACTATGGCTACACCTTC.

V usage is TRBV3-1 (or the pseudogene TRBV3-2) and J usage is TRBJ2-2, with 7 bases that match TRBD2. V lost 3 bases, J lost 7 bases, and 8 bases stayed unmatched. Germline V gene lookup returns CDR1 LGHDT and CDR2 YNNKEL (reference sequence). This CDR3 is 15 amino acids long. The CDR3 region is CASSHRAGVYGELFF. The DNA for the CDR3 is TGTGCCAGCAGCCACAGGGCGGGAGTTTACGGGGAGCTGTTTTTT.

The chain recombines TRBV13 with TRBJ1-1; 9 bases line up with TRBD1. Trimming removed 5 bases from V and 6 bases from J; junction bases left unmatched: 10. The germline CDR1 and CDR2 sequences are PRHDT and FYEKMQ (reference sequence). The CDR3 runs to 15 residues. CDR3 nucleotides: TGTGCCAGCAGCCCAAACAGGGGGCAAAGGGCTGAAGCTTTCTTT. Translating it yields CASSPNRGQRAEAFF.

The V call is TRBV21-1, the J call TRBJ2-3; the tabulated D call, TRBD2, remains unverified against the DNA. TRBV21-1 counts as a pseudogene. This CDR3 has 15 amino acids. The chain's CDR3 is CASSKETGSTDTQYF. DNA for the CDR3: TGTGCCAGCAGCAAAGAAACGGGGAGCACAGATACGCAGTATTTT.

With regard to this clone: This same CDR3 is encoded by further DNA sequences in the sample. This chain uses TRBV6-1 with TRBJ2-7; D unclear. The germline CDR1 and CDR2 sequences are MNHNS and SASEGT. Trimming pared 3 bases from V and 3 bases from J, leaving 6 bases between. The CDR3 totals 12 residues. The CDR3 nucleotides read TGTGCCAGCAGTGAGTCAGGCTACGAGCAGTACTTC. Its translation: CASSESGYEQYF.

The chain carries TRBV28 and TRBJ2-3, with 9 positions matching TRBD2. The CDR3 spans 18 residues. V gave up 5 bases and J gave up 8 bases; unmatched junction bases: 20. The V gene's germline CDR1 is MDHEN and CDR2 SYDVKM. The CDR3 DNA reads as TGTGCCAGCAGTCCCCCCTATGGGCGGGAGGGCCGGGGAGGTACGCAGTATTTT. It translates to CASSPPYGREGRGGTQYF.

The chain has TRBV19 and TRBJ2-1; 11 bases are shared with TRBD2. The CDR3 contains 16 residues. V dropped 5 bases and J dropped 7; count of bases not matched to a gene: 10. CDR1 and CDR2 (germline): LNHDA, SQIVND (reference sequence). CDR3 sequence (DNA): TGTGCCAGTAGTGACCGACTAGCGGGGATTGGGAATGAGCAGTTCTTC. As protein: CASSDRLAGIGNEQFF.

This clone has a count of ten or more. This chain uses TRBV5-6 with TRBJ1-1; a possible D gene is TRBD1 (5 bases). Trimming stripped 2 bases from V and 10 bases from J, with 18 bases between. Germline-derived CDR1 and CDR2 are SGHDT and YYEEEE. This CDR3 region has 14 residues. The CDR3 DNA sequence: TGTGCCAGCAGCTTATTGGCAGGGAAAAAACGAGCTTTCTTT. This encodes CASSLLAGKKRAFF.

The V gene is TRBV2, the J gene TRBJ2-7, with D unclear. The CDR3 sequence is 13 residues long. The V and J ends lost 4 bases and 2 bases respectively, with 9 bases between them. From germline, CDR1 is SNHLY and CDR2 FYNNEI. Here the CDR3 DNA reads TGTGCCAGCAGTGGAGGAGAGACCTACGAGCAGTACTTC. It is translated as CASSGGETYEQYF.

DNA of the CDR3: TGTGCCAGTAGTACGGACAGGGGGCATGGCTACACCTTC. This codes for CASSTDRGHGYTF. The chain employs TRBV19 and TRBJ1-2, with 11 nucleotides matching TRBD1. In germline, CDR1 is LNHDA, CDR2 SQIVND (reference sequence). The J segment lost 6 bases and the V segment lost 4 bases, leaving 1 base of the junction unmatched. There are 13 residues in the CDR3.

The chain joins TRBV25-1 to TRBJ2-7; 8 nucleotides agree with TRBD1. The CDR3 sequence is 13 residues long. The germline CDR1 and CDR2 sequences are MGHDK and SYGVNS. V lost 9 bases to trimming and J lost 5 bases; unmatched junction nucleotides: 9. Written as DNA, the CDR3 is TGTGCCAGTTCGACAGGGGCTGTCGACGAGCAGTACTTC. This translates into CASSTGAVDEQYF.

This clone was counted once. The V gene is TRBV6-5, the J gene TRBJ2-5; TRBD2 matches at 12 bases. V trimming: 6 bases; J trimming: 5 bases; junction bases outside the gene matches: 7. Germline loops: CDR1 MNHEY, CDR2 SVGAGI. The CDR3 sequence is 15 residues long. The CDR3 DNA is TGTGCCAGCAGAGTGGCTAGCGGGAGGGCTGAGACCCAGTACTTC. It is translated as CASRVASGRAETQYF.

J is TRBJ1-1 and V is TRBV5-1, with TRBD1 matching over 9 bases. Germline V lookup: CDR1 SGHRS, CDR2 YFSETQ. This CDR3 contains 13 residues. Trimming removed 4 bases from V and 4 bases from J; junction bases left unmatched: 2. CDR3 DNA: TGCGCCAGCAGCCCGGGACAGGGCACTGAAGCTTTCTTT. This codes for CASSPGQGTEAFF.

The rearrangement links TRBV19 to TRBJ2-7, with a possible D match to TRBD1 (6 bases). Germline V lookup: CDR1 LNHDA, CDR2 SQIVND (reference sequence). The CDR3 is 14 residues long. V was pared by 2 bases and J by 0 bases, with 8 bases between. The CDR3, as DNA: TGTGCCAGTAGTATACAGGGGAGCTCCTACGAGCAGTACTTC. Translated, it gives CASSIQGSSYEQYF. The variable domain in full, with the rest retrieved from reference TRBV19 and TRBJ2-7, is DGGITQSPKYLFRKEGQNVTLSCEQNLNHDAMYWYRQDPGQGLRLIYYSQIVNDFQKGDIAEGYSVSREKKESFPLTVTSAQKNPTAFYLCASSIQGSSYEQYFGPGTRLTVT.

This clone showed up just a few times. V usage is TRBV20-1 and J usage is TRBJ2-7; TRBD1 aligns across 9 bases. Germline CDR1 is DFQATT and CDR2 is SNEGSKA (reference sequence). J lost 4 bases, V lost 3 bases, and 7 bases had no gene match. This CDR3 comprises 14 residues. CDR3 region: CSASKGQGLYEQYF. The CDR3 DNA sequence: TGCAGTGCTAGTAAGGGACAGGGACTTTACGAGCAGTACTTC.

The chain uses TRBV9 and TRBJ1-5; 11 bases align to TRBD1. V lost 4 bases, J lost 5 bases, and 2 bases stayed unmatched. Looked up from germline, CDR1 is SGDLS and CDR2 is YYNGEE. This CDR3 contains 14 residues. This chain's CDR3 is CASSLGQGDQPQHF. CDR3 nucleotide sequence: TGTGCCAGCAGCTTGGGACAGGGGGATCAGCCCCAGCATTTT.

The rearrangement joins TRBV27 to TRBJ2-1, with 11 bases matching TRBD2. Germline V CDR1 and CDR2: MNHEY, SMNVEV (reference sequence). V dropped 0 bases and J dropped 7; count of bases not matched to a gene: 5. This CDR3 is 16 amino acids long. This CDR3 is CASSLSLAGGSNEQFF. As DNA, the CDR3 is TGTGCCAGCAGTTTATCCCTAGCGGGAGGTAGTAATGAGCAGTTCTTC.

CDR3 protein: CSVRRSEGTGELFF. Here the CDR3 DNA reads TGCAGCGTCCGGAGGTCAGAAGGCACCGGGGAGCTGTTTTTT. The chain carries TRBV29-1 and TRBJ2-2, with D maybe TRBD2 (5 bases). This CDR3 comprises 14 residues. The germline V and J ends were trimmed by 6 bases and 4 bases, with 15 bases remaining between them. The V gene's germline CDR1 is SQVTM and CDR2 ANQGSEA.

The chain employs TRBV6-2 or TRBV6-3 and TRBJ2-3; 9 positions agree with TRBD2. Per the germline V gene, CDR1 is MNHEY and CDR2 is SVGEGT. Unmatched junction bases numbered 7, after V lost 3 bases and J lost 9 bases. The CDR3 runs 14 residues. The CDR3 loop is CASSYSSGRMTQYF. The CDR3 bases are TGTGCCAGCAGTTATAGTAGCGGGAGAATGACGCAGTATTTT.